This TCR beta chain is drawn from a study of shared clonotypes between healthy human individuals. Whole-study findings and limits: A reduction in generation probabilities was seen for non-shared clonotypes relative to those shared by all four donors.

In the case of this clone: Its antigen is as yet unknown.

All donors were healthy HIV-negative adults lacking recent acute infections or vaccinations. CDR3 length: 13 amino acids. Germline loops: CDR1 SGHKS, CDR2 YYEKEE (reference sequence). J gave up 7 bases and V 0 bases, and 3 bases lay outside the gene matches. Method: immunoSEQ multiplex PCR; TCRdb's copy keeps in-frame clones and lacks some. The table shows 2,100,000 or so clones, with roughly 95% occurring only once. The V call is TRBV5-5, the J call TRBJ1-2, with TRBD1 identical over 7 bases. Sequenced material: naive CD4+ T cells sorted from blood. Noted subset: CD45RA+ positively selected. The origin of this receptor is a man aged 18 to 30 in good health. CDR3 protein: CASSLEGAVGYTF. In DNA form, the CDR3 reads TGTGCCAGCAGCTTGGAGGGGGCAGTTGGCTACACCTTC.